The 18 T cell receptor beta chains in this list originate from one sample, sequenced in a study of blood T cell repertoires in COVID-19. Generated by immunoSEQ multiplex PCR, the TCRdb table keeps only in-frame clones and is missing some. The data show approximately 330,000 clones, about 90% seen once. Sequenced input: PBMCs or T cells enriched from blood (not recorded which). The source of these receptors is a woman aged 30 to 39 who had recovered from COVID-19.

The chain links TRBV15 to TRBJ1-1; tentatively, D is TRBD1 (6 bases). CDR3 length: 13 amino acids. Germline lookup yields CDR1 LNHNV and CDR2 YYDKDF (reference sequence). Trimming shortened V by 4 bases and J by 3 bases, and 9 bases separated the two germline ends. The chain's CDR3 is CATSTDRHTEAFF. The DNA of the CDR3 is TGTGCCACCAGCACGGACAGACACACTGAAGCTTTCTTT. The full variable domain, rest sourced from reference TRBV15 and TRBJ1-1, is DAMVIQNPRYQVTQFGKPVTLSCSQTLNHNVMYWYQQKSSQAPKLLFHYYDKDFNNEADTPDNFQSRRPNTSFCFLDIRSPGLGDTAMYLCATSTDRHTEAFFGQGTRLTVV.

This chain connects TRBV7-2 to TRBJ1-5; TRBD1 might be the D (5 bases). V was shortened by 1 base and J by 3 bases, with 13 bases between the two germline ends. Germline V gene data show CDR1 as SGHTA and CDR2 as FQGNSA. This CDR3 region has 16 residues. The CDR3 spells CASSLDMGGDNQPQHF. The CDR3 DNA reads TGTGCCAGCAGCTTAGATATGGGGGGGGACAATCAGCCCCAGCATTTT.

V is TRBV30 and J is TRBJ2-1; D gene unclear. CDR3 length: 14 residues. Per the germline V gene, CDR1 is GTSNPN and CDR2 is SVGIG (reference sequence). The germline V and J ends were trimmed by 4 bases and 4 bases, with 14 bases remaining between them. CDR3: CAWTGLKSYNEQFF. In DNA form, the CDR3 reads TGTGCCTGGACAGGTTTAAAGTCTTACAATGAGCAGTTCTTC.

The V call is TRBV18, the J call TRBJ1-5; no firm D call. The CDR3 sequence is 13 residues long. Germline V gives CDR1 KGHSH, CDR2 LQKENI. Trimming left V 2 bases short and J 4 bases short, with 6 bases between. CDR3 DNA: TGTGCCAGCTCACCATCCAGGAATCAGCCCCAGCATTTT. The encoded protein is CASSPSRNQPQHF. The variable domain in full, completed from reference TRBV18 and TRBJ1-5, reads NAGVMQNPRHLVRRRGQEARLRCSPMKGHSHVYWYRQLPEEGLKFMVYLQKENIIDESGMPKERFSAEFPKEGPSILRIQQVVRGDSAAYFCASSPSRNQPQHFGDGTRLSIL.

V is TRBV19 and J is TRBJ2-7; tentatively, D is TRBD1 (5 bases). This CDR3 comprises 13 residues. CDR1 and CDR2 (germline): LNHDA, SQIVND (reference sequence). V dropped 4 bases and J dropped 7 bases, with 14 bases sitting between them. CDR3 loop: CASSKGDQEEQYF. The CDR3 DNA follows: TGTGCCAGTAGTAAAGGGGATCAAGAGGAGCAGTACTTC.

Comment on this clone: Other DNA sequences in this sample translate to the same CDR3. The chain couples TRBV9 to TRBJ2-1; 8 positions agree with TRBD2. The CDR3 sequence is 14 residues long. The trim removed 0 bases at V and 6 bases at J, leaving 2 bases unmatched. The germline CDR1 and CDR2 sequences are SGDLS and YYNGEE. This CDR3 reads CASSVAGGGNEQFF. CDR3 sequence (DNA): TGTGCCAGCAGCGTAGCCGGGGGGGGCAATGAGCAGTTCTTC.

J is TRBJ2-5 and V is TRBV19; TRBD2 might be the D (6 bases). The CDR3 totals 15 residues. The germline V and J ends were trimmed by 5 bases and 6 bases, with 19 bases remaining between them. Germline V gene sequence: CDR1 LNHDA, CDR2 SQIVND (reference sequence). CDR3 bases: TGTGCCAGTAGTCCAACCGGGGCAGGGAGGAAGACCCAGTACTTC. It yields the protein CASSPTGAGRKTQYF. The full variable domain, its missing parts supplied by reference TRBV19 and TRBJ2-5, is DGGITQSPKYLFRKEGQNVTLSCEQNLNHDAMYWYRQDPGQGLRLIYYSQIVNDFQKGDIAEGYSVSREKKESFPLTVTSAQKNPTAFYLCASSPTGAGRKTQYFGPGTRLLVL.

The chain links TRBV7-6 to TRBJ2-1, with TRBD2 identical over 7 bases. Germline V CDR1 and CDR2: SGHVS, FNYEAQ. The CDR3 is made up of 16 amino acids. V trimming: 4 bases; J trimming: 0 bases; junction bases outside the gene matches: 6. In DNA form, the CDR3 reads TGTGCCAGCAGCTCCCTTAGCGGGCACTCCTACAATGAGCAGTTCTTC. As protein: CASSSLSGHSYNEQFF.

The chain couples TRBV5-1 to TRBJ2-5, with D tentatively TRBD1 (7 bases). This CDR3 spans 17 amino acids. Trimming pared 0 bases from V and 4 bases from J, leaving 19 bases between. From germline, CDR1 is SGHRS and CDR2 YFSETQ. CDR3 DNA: TGCGCCAGCAGCTTGGCGGGGGACCTGACAGGGAGAGAGACCCAGTACTTC. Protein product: CASSLAGDLTGRETQYF.

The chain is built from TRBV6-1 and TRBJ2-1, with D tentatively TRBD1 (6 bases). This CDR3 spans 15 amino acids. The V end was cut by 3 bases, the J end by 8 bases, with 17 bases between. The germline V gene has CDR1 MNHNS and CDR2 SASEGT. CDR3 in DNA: TGTGCCAGCAGTGAGACAGGAGCTCGTTTCTATGAGCAGTTCTTC. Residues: CASSETGARFYEQFF.

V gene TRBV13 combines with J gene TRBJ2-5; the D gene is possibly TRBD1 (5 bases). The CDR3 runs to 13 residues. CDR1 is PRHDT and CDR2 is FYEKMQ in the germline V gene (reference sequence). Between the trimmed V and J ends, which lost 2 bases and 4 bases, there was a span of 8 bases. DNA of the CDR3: TGTGCCAGCAGCTTAATGCAGGGAGAGACCCAGTACTTC. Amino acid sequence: CASSLMQGETQYF.

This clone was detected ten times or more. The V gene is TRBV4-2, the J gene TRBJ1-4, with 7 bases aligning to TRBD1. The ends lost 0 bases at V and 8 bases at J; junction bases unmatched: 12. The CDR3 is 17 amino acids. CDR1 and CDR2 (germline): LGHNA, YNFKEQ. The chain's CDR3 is CASSQDMANRGGEKLFF. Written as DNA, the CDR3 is TGTGCCAGCAGCCAAGATATGGCCAACAGGGGAGGCGAAAAACTGTTTTTT.

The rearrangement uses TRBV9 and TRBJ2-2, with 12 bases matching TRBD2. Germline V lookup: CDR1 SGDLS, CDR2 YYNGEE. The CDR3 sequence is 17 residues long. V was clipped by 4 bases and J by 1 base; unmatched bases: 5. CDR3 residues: CASSPRLAGENTGELFF. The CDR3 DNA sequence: TGTGCCAGCAGCCCCAGACTAGCGGGAGAGAACACCGGGGAGCTGTTTTTT.

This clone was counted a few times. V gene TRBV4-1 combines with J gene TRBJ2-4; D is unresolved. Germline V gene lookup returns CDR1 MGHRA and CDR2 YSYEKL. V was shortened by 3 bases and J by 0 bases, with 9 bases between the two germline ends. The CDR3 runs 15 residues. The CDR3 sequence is CASSHPGLAKNIQYF. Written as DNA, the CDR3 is TGCGCCAGCAGCCACCCTGGCCTAGCCAAAAACATTCAGTACTTC.

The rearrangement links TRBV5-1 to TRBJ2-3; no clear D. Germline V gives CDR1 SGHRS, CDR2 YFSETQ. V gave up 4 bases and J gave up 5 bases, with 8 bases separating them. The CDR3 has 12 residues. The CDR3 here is CASSGTEDTQYF. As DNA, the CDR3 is TGCGCCAGCAGCGGAACAGAAGATACGCAGTATTTT. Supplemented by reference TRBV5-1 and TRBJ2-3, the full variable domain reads KAGVTQTPRYLIKTRGQQVTLSCSPISGHRSVSWYQQTPGQGLQFLFEYFSETQRNKGNFPGRFSGRQFSNSRSEMNVSTLELGDSALYLCASSGTEDTQYFGPGTRLTVL.

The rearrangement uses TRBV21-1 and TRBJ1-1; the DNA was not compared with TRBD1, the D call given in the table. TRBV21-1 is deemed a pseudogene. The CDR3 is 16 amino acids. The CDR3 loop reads CASSTGTGVWNTEAFF. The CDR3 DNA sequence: TGTGCCAGCAGCACAGGGACAGGGGTGTGGAACACTGAAGCTTTCTTT.

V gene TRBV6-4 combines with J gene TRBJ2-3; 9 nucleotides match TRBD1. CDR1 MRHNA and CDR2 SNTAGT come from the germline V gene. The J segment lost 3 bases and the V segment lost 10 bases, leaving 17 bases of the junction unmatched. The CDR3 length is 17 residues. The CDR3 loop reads CANPSKRTGEGTDTQYF. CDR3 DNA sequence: TGTGCCAACCCATCGAAACGGACAGGGGAAGGGACAGATACGCAGTATTTT.

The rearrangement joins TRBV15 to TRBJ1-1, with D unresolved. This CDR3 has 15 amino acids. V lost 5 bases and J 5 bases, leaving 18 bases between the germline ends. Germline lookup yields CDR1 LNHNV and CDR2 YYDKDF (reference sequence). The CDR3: CATSVDAHGETEAFF. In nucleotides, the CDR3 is TGTGCCACCAGCGTCGACGCGCACGGGGAGACTGAAGCTTTCTTT.